Listed below are T cell receptor beta chains from one sample, sequenced in a study of blood T cell repertoires in COVID-19. Libraries were prepared by immunoSEQ multiplex PCR; TCRdb keeps only in-frame clonotypes and omits some of them. The data show under 350,000 clones, with about 86% seen just once and roughly 4% held by the top ten. The material sequenced was PBMCs or T cells enriched from blood (not recorded which). Receptors were obtained from a woman between 40 and 50 years old with acute COVID-19. Both conserved end residues are part of each CDR3. D genes are given only for firm matches. Size is omitted from some rows. Given values are once, few, many or a class for expanded clones.

size: NA; length: 14; V: TRBV7-9; D: NA; J: TRBJ1-5; DNA: TGTGCCAGCAGCTTAAAGGGAGAGGATCAGCCCCAGCATTTT; CDR3: CASSLKGEDQPQHF
size: NA; length: 14; V: TRBV6-5; D: TRBD1; J: TRBJ1-4; DNA: TGTGCCAGCAGCCTCAGGGGGCAGGGGGAAAAACTGTTTTTT; CDR3: CASSLRGQGEKLFF
size: few; length: 16; V: TRBV10-1; D: NA; J: TRBJ1-4; DNA: TGCGCCAGCAGTGAGTCGACTCGTGGAGAGAGAGAAAAACTGTTTTTT; CDR3: CASSESTRGEREKLFF
size: NA; length: 14; V: TRBV6-1; D: TRBD1; J: TRBJ2-5; DNA: TGTGCCAGCAGTGAGGGACAGGGCTTGGAGACCCAGTACTTC; CDR3: CASSEGQGLETQYF
size: once; length: 14; V: TRBV2; D: NA; J: TRBJ1-5; DNA: TGTGCCAGCAGTGCGGGGAGGGAGGGGCAGCCCCAGCATTTT; CDR3: CASSAGREGQPQHF
size: NA; length: 14; V: TRBV27; D: TRBD1; J: TRBJ1-4; DNA: TGTGCCAGCAGGTCCGGGACAGGCTCCGAAAAACTGTTTTTT; CDR3: CASRSGTGSEKLFF
size: NA; length: 16; V: TRBV7-2; D: TRBD1; J: TRBJ1-2; DNA: TGTGCCAGCAGCTTACAGGGGGCGCTTACGAACTATGGCTACACCTTC; CDR3: CASSLQGALTNYGYTF
size: NA; length: 16; V: TRBV5-1; D: NA; J: TRBJ2-2; DNA: TGCGCCAGCAGTTTCACAGGGTCCGGGAACACCGGGGAGCTGTTTTTT; CDR3: CASSFTGSGNTGELFF
size: NA; length: 15; V: TRBV4-2; D: TRBD2; J: TRBJ2-5; DNA: TGTGCCAGCAGCCGTTTAGCGGGGGGGGAGGAGACCCAGTACTTC; CDR3: CASSRLAGGEETQYF
size: once; length: 14; V: TRBV18; D: NA; J: TRBJ1-1; DNA: TGTGCCAGCTCACCTATCCAGGATAACACTGAAGCTTTCTTT; CDR3: CASSPIQDNTEAFF
size: NA; length: 18; V: TRBV11-2; D: TRBD1; J: TRBJ2-1; DNA: TGTGCCAGCAGCCCAACCGGGCGACAGGGGGCGCGGTCTGAGGAGCAGTTCTTC; CDR3: CASSPTGRQGARSEEQFF
size: NA; length: 15; V: TRBV9; D: NA; J: TRBJ2-7; DNA: TGTGCCAGCAGCGTAGGGCATCAGGGAAGCTACGAGCAGTACTTC; CDR3: CASSVGHQGSYEQYF
size: NA; length: 17; V: TRBV25-1; D: NA; J: TRBJ2-1; DNA: TGTGCCAGCAGTGAAGGTGGCTTTCCAAGCTCCTACAATGAGCAGTTCTTC; CDR3: CASSEGGFPSSYNEQFF
size: NA; length: 15; V: TRBV9; D: NA; J: TRBJ1-4; DNA: TGTGCCAGCAGCTCGGGCGGGGGAACTAATGAAAAACTGTTTTTT; CDR3: CASSSGGGTNEKLFF
size: NA; length: 15; V: TRBV6-5; D: NA; J: TRBJ2-5; DNA: TGTGCCAGCAGTTACGAAGGGGCGGGGTCTGGGACCCAGTACTTC; CDR3: CASSYEGAGSGTQYF
size: NA; length: 16; V: TRBV7-9; D: TRBD1; J: TRBJ1-2; DNA: TGTGCCAGCAGCTTATCTGGGGGACAGGGGACCTATGGCTACACCTTC; CDR3: CASSLSGGQGTYGYTF
size: NA; length: 10; V: TRBV20-1; D: NA; J: TRBJ1-2; DNA: TGCAGTGCTCCGAGCTATGGCTACACCTTC; CDR3: CSAPSYGYTF
size: NA; length: 17; V: TRBV28; D: TRBD1; J: TRBJ1-5; DNA: TGTGCCAGCAGTTCGTACCTCTTCGGACAGGGCGGTCAGCCCCAGCATTTT; CDR3: CASSSYLFGQGGQPQHF
size: NA; length: 14; V: TRBV6-5; D: NA; J: TRBJ1-2; DNA: TGTGCCAGCAGTTACTCGAGATCCCAATTAGACATACACTTC; CDR3: CASSYSRSQLDIHF
size: NA; length: 13; V: TRBV29-1; D: NA; J: TRBJ2-7; DNA: TGCAGCGTTGAAGACAGGGTGGCCTACGAGCAGTACTTC; CDR3: CSVEDRVAYEQYF
size: NA; length: 11; V: TRBV20-1; D: NA; J: TRBJ1-2; DNA: TGCAGTGTCTGGCGGGTTTTTGGCTACACCTTC; CDR3: CSVWRVFGYTF
size: NA; length: 15; V: TRBV4-2; D: TRBD2; J: TRBJ2-3; DNA: TGTGCCAGCACCCCCCGACTAGCGGGGGCAGATACGCAGTATTTT; CDR3: CASTPRLAGADTQYF
size: NA; length: 13; V: TRBV29-1; D: TRBD1; J: TRBJ1-1; DNA: TGCAGCGTCAATACAGGGGGCATCACTGAAGCTTTCTTT; CDR3: CSVNTGGITEAFF
size: few; length: 12; V: TRBV12-3/TRBV12-4; D: TRBD1; J: TRBJ1-2; DNA: TGTGCCAGCAGTTCAGACAGGGACGGCTACACCTTC; CDR3: CASSSDRDGYTF
size: NA; length: 13; V: TRBV6-6; D: NA; J: TRBJ2-2; DNA: TGTGCCAGCAGTTACCTCCCCCCCGGGGAGCTGTTTTTT; CDR3: CASSYLPPGELFF
size: NA; length: 15; V: TRBV7-2; D: TRBD1; J: TRBJ2-2; DNA: TGTGCCAGCAGCTTCCAGGGGGCAATAACCGGGGAGCTGTTTTTT; CDR3: CASSFQGAITGELFF
size: NA; length: 14; V: TRBV2; D: NA; J: TRBJ2-7; DNA: TGTGCCAGCAGTCGGGAGACCCTAAGGGGCGAGCAGTACTTC; CDR3: CASSRETLRGEQYF
size: NA; length: 15; V: TRBV28; D: NA; J: TRBJ1-5; DNA: TGTGCCAGCAATTTAAACCAGGGGATGCGACAGCCCCAGCATTTT; CDR3: CASNLNQGMRQPQHF
size: few; length: 15; V: TRBV5-1; D: NA; J: TRBJ1-2; DNA: TGCGCCAGCAGCCCGGGACTTCCTTCGGACTATGGCTACACCTTC; CDR3: CASSPGLPSDYGYTF
size: NA; length: 15; V: TRBV5-6; D: NA; J: TRBJ1-2; DNA: TGTGCCAGCAGCACTACCTACAGAGGACTCAATGGCTACACCTTC; CDR3: CASSTTYRGLNGYTF
size: NA; length: 14; V: TRBV3-1/TRBV3-2; D: TRBD1; J: TRBJ2-7; DNA: TGTGCCAGCAGCACGGGACAGCTTCTGGGGGAGCAGTACTTC; CDR3: CASSTGQLLGEQYF
size: NA; length: 15; V: TRBV5-4; D: NA; J: TRBJ2-3; DNA: TGTGCCAGCAGCTTTCAGGGGCTGAGCACAGATACGCAGTATTTT; CDR3: CASSFQGLSTDTQYF
size: NA; length: 14; V: TRBV5-1; D: TRBD2; J: TRBJ2-3; DNA: TGCGCCAGCAGCTTACTAGCGGGCACAGATACGCAGTATTTT; CDR3: CASSLLAGTDTQYF
size: NA; length: 17; V: TRBV7-9; D: NA; J: TRBJ2-2; DNA: TGTGCCAGCAGTCGAAATACCGGGACACTGGGCACCGGGGAGCTGTTTTTT; CDR3: CASSRNTGTLGTGELFF
size: once; length: 12; V: TRBV11-2; D: NA; J: TRBJ2-1; DNA: TGTGCCAGCAGCTTATACGAGGATGAGCAGTTCTTC; CDR3: CASSLYEDEQFF
size: once; length: 13; V: TRBV12-3/TRBV12-4; D: NA; J: TRBJ1-5; DNA: TGTGCCAGCACCGTACAGGAAGATCAGCCCCAGCATTTT; CDR3: CASTVQEDQPQHF
size: NA; length: 17; V: TRBV14; D: TRBD2; J: TRBJ2-1; DNA: TGTGCCAGCAGCCGACGCCAGCTAGCGGGAGGGATTAATGAGCAGTTCTTC; CDR3: CASSRRQLAGGINEQFF
size: NA; length: 16; V: TRBV18; D: NA; J: TRBJ2-3; DNA: TGTGCCAGCTCACCATCGAGGACACCTAGCACAGATACGCAGTATTTT; CDR3: CASSPSRTPSTDTQYF
size: NA; length: 14; V: TRBV10-3; D: TRBD1; J: TRBJ2-1; DNA: TGTGCCATCAGCGGGACAGAATCCTACAATGAGCAGTTCTTC; CDR3: CAISGTESYNEQFF
size: NA; length: 14; V: TRBV18; D: NA; J: TRBJ1-1; DNA: TGTGCCAGCTCACCAATCCTACTGAACACTGAAGCTTTCTTT; CDR3: CASSPILLNTEAFF
size: NA; length: 14; V: TRBV18; D: NA; J: TRBJ1-1; DNA: TGTGCCAGCTCACCGCTCGTGGAGGGTACTGAAGCTTTCTTT; CDR3: CASSPLVEGTEAFF
size: NA; length: 14; V: TRBV14; D: NA; J: TRBJ1-6; DNA: TGTGCCAGCAGCCGAGGGCAGGGGTATTCACCCCTCCACTTT; CDR3: CASSRGQGYSPLHF
size: NA; length: 14; V: TRBV5-1; D: TRBD2; J: TRBJ2-3; DNA: TGCGCCAGCAAGAGGCGGGAGGGGTCAGATACGCAGTATTTT; CDR3: CASKRREGSDTQYF
size: NA; length: 16; V: TRBV5-5; D: NA; J: TRBJ1-4; DNA: TGTGCCAGCAGCTTGGGCAAGGGGGTCAGTAATGAAAAACTGTTTTTT; CDR3: CASSLGKGVSNEKLFF
size: NA; length: 14; V: TRBV19; D: NA; J: TRBJ1-2; DNA: TGTGCCAGTAGTATACGGACAGTTTATGACGGCTACACCTTC; CDR3: CASSIRTVYDGYTF
size: NA; length: 15; V: TRBV6-2/TRBV6-3; D: TRBD1; J: TRBJ1-1; DNA: TGTGCCAGCAGCCCCTTTCCCGACAGGGGAGATCGCGCTTTCTTT; CDR3: CASSPFPDRGDRAFF
size: NA; length: 16; V: TRBV3-1/TRBV3-2; D: TRBD1; J: TRBJ1-2; DNA: TGTGCCAGCAGCCAAAGATACGGACAGGGTCCGGGGGGCTACACCTTC; CDR3: CASSQRYGQGPGGYTF
size: NA; length: 13; V: TRBV12-3/TRBV12-4; D: NA; J: TRBJ1-4; DNA: TGTGCCAGCAGTTTAACAGGGAGTGAAAAACTGTTTTTT; CDR3: CASSLTGSEKLFF
size: NA; length: 16; V: TRBV28; D: TRBD2; J: TRBJ2-2; DNA: TGTGCCAGCAGCCCACTTGTCGGGGGGGGCACCGGGGAGCTGTTTTTT; CDR3: CASSPLVGGGTGELFF
size: NA; length: 16; V: TRBV7-8; D: NA; J: TRBJ2-3; DNA: TGTGCCAGCAGCCCCGGAACTAAACCTGGAACAGATACGCAGTATTTT; CDR3: CASSPGTKPGTDTQYF
size: once; length: 16; V: TRBV3-1/TRBV3-2; D: NA; J: TRBJ1-2; DNA: TGTGCCAGCAGCCAAACGTTCAGGGTATCGGACTATGGCTACACCTTC; CDR3: CASSQTFRVSDYGYTF
size: NA; length: 15; V: TRBV10-3; D: NA; J: TRBJ1-5; DNA: TGTGCCATCAGTGAGTCTTTGTATAGCAATCAGCCCCAGCATTTT; CDR3: CAISESLYSNQPQHF
size: NA; length: 16; V: TRBV19; D: TRBD2; J: TRBJ2-5; DNA: TGTGCCAGTAGTATTTTCGGCGGGGGGCACCAAGAGACCCAGTACTTC; CDR3: CASSIFGGGHQETQYF